These T cell receptor beta chains were read from a single sample in a study of blood T cell repertoires in COVID-19. Clones were read by immunoSEQ multiplex PCR, and TCRdb kept only the in-frame ones, dropping some. The sample includes approximately 280,000 clones, over 75% of them seen just once. The sequenced material came from peripheral blood. The receptors here all came from a woman in her sixties or seventies with acute or convalescent COVID-19. The conserved cysteine and the conserved F or W are not part of the CDR3 here.

V gene,J gene,CDR3 protein
TRBV15,TRBJ1-6,ATSRVRASSYNSPLH
TRBV5-5,TRBJ2-7,ASSVGQGYSYEQY
TRBV2,TRBJ1-1,ASSADRNTEAF
TRBV2,TRBJ2-7,ASSGRDNRGREQY
TRBV5-1,TRBJ1-4,ASSLPWDRGANEKLF
TRBV6-5,TRBJ2-5,ATIPPGRQETQY
TRBV19,TRBJ1-2,ASNPDGNYGYT
TRBV6-2/TRBV6-3,TRBJ2-1,ASSYSGGRYNEQF
TRBV6-2/TRBV6-3,TRBJ1-2,ASSAGTEYGYT
TRBV19,TRBJ1-1,ASSRGTGGTEAF
TRBV20-1,TRBJ2-1,SASGGDEQF
TRBV5-1,TRBJ2-1,ASSAGLKPSTYNEQF
TRBV18,TRBJ2-5,ASSPRYQGFQETQY
TRBV19,TRBJ1-6,ATRWTPNNSPLH
TRBV6-2/TRBV6-3,TRBJ1-1,ASSPNPGTVNTEAF